These 2 T cell receptor beta chains came from one sample sequenced in a study of OX40 agonist ivuxolimab in advanced cancers. Assay: immunoSEQ multiplex PCR; the TCRdb copy retains only in-frame clones and omits some. The sample lists 70,000 to 85,000 clones, 84% seen once, with around 2.1% in the top ten. The starting material was CD4+ or CD8+ T cells sorted from blood, obtained in a trial of the OX40 agonist ivuxolimab. All receptors derive from an adult with an advanced solid tumor such as melanoma, head and neck, liver or kidney cancer.

The chain is built from TRBV5-1 and TRBJ1-6, with a weak D call TRBD1 (6 bases). The ends were cut back, 0 bases at V and 8 bases at J, with 12 bases in the middle. This CDR3 has 15 residues. Germline V gene lookup returns CDR1 SGHRS and CDR2 YFSETQ. As DNA, the CDR3 is TGCGCCAGCAGCTTGGATCCAAGGGGGGATTCACCCCTCCACTTT. The encoded protein is CASSLDPRGDSPLHF.

The V and J genes are TRBV2 and TRBJ2-2; 11 bases align to TRBD2. CDR3 size: 16 residues. With V trimmed by 7 bases and J by 5 bases, 9 bases remained unmatched. CDR1 SNHLY and CDR2 FYNNEI come from the germline V gene. CDR3 amino acids: CASIWLAGGRTGELFF. In DNA, the CDR3 is TGTGCCAGCATTTGGCTAGCGGGAGGTCGGACCGGGGAGCTGTTTTTT.